The 23 T cell receptor beta chains below come from one sample, sequenced in a study of shared clonotypes between healthy human individuals. Produced via immunoSEQ multiplex PCR; TCRdb's table is partial and in-frame only. The top ten clones hold roughly 0.14% of a sample with millions of clones, approximately 92% of them seen once. The material sequenced was naive CD4+ T cells sorted from blood. Subset in this sample: CD45RA+ positively selected. The source is a young man in good health.

This chain uses TRBV5-1 with TRBJ1-2, with 9 nucleotides matching TRBD1. Germline trimming cut 4 bases from V and 6 bases from J; bases unmatched to any gene: 7. The CDR3 sequence is 14 residues long. Germline V lookup: CDR1 SGHRS, CDR2 YFSETQ. The DNA for the CDR3 is TGCGCCAGCAGCCCGGACAGGGGACTCAATGGCTACACCTTC. Encoded protein: CASSPDRGLNGYTF.

The rearrangement joins TRBV13 to TRBJ1-2, with D perhaps matching TRBD1 (5 bases). This CDR3 spans 13 amino acids. Germline V gene sequence: CDR1 PRHDT, CDR2 FYEKMQ (reference sequence). V lost 5 bases and J lost 5, with 12 bases in between. The CDR3 nucleotides are TGTGCCAGCAGCCCGGAGGGGTTGTATGGCTACACCTTC. The encoded protein is CASSPEGLYGYTF.

The chain is built from TRBV7-2 and TRBJ1-2, with D maybe TRBD1 (6 bases). Trimming took off 3 bases at V and 2 bases at J, with 16 bases between the two ends. The CDR3 extends over 16 amino acids. From germline, CDR1 is SGHTA and CDR2 FQGNSA. The CDR3 loop is CASSFPGARANYGYTF. CDR3 in DNA: TGTGCCAGCAGCTTCCCAGGGGCCAGAGCGAACTATGGCTACACCTTC. The full variable domain, its missing parts supplied by reference TRBV7-2 and TRBJ1-2, is GAGVSQSPSNKVTEKGKDVELRCDPISGHTALYWYRQSLGQGLEFLIYFQGNSAPDKSGLPSDRFSAERTGGSVSTLTIQRTQQEDSAVYLCASSFPGARANYGYTFGSGTRLTVV.

This chain connects TRBV4-1 to TRBJ2-7; TRBD1 matches 9 bases. J gave up 0 bases and V 4 bases, and 1 base lay outside the gene matches. In germline, CDR1 is MGHRA, CDR2 YSYEKL. The length of the CDR3 is 14 residues. The CDR3 DNA sequence: TGCGCCAGCAGCCGGACAGGGGTCTCCTACGAGCAGTACTTC. The encoded protein is CASSRTGVSYEQYF.

This chain joins TRBV19 and TRBJ1-5, with a possible D match to TRBD1 (6 bases). There are 14 residues in the CDR3. Trimming removed 4 bases from V and 7 bases from J, with 14 bases in between. The V gene's germline CDR1 is LNHDA and CDR2 SQIVND (reference sequence). CDR3 sequence: CASSSRGPEQPQHF. The CDR3 DNA is TGTGCCAGTAGTAGTCGGGGGCCAGAACAGCCCCAGCATTTT.

V gene TRBV19 combines with J gene TRBJ2-1, with D unresolved. V was pared by 3 bases and J by 4 bases, with 10 bases between. Germline values: CDR1 LNHDA, CDR2 SQIVND (reference sequence). This CDR3 comprises 14 residues. The CDR3 DNA follows: TGTGCCAGTAGTATCCTCCCACCGTACAATGAGCAGTTCTTC. Its protein is CASSILPPYNEQFF.

The CDR3 DNA follows: TGTGCCTGGAGTAAACGGGACCAAGAGACCCAGTACTTC. Translating gives CAWSKRDQETQYF. This chain links TRBV30 with TRBJ2-5; no clear D. The V gene's germline CDR1 is GTSNPN and CDR2 SVGIG (reference sequence). This CDR3 has 13 amino acids. Trimming pared 2 bases from V and 0 bases from J, leaving 7 bases between.

This rearrangement joins TRBV10-3 to TRBJ2-6, with D perhaps assigned TRBD1 or TRBD2 (5 bases each). The germline V gene has CDR1 ENHRY and CDR2 SYGVKD. Trimming left V 0 bases short and J 4 bases short, with 10 bases between. This CDR3 has 16 residues. CDR3 region: CAISESGVDGANVLTF. As DNA, the CDR3 is TGTGCCATCAGTGAGTCGGGGGTGGACGGGGCCAACGTCCTGACTTTC.

This clone was seen a few times. The gene calls are TRBV30 and TRBJ1-5; D may be TRBD1 (5 bases). Germline lookup yields CDR1 GTSNPN and CDR2 SVGIG (reference sequence). This CDR3 comprises 13 residues. Trimming stripped 8 bases from V and 2 bases from J, with 13 bases between. CDR3 amino acids: CAARGTGNQPQHF. The CDR3 DNA reads as TGTGCCGCGCGGGGGACGGGCAATCAGCCCCAGCATTTT. Based on the CDR3 plus reference TRBV30 and TRBJ1-5, the full variable domain is SQTIHQWPATLVQPVGSPLSLECTVEGTSNPNLYWYRQAAGRGLQLLFYSVGIGQISSEVPQNLSASRPQDRQFILSSKKLLLSDSGFYLCAARGTGNQPQHFGDGTRLSIL.

The chain carries TRBV5-4 and TRBJ2-1; 8 bases map to TRBD2. The V gene's germline CDR1 is SGHNT and CDR2 YYREEE (reference sequence). CDR3 length equals 15 residues. Trimming at V came to 1 base and at J to 4 bases, leaving 4 bases not matched to a gene. This chain's CDR3 is CASSLFGGAYNEQFF. DNA of the CDR3: TGTGCCAGCAGCTTGTTCGGGGGGGCTTACAATGAGCAGTTCTTC.

The chain uses TRBV10-3 and TRBJ2-5; 7 nucleotides match TRBD1. The CDR3 contains 15 residues. The ends lost 0 bases at V and 5 bases at J; junction bases unmatched: 6. Germline V gives CDR1 ENHRY, CDR2 SYGVKD. This chain's CDR3 is CAISESTGLLETQYF. The CDR3 bases are TGTGCCATCAGTGAGTCGACAGGGCTATTGGAGACCCAGTACTTC.

The chain recombines TRBV19 with TRBJ1-6; tentatively, D is TRBD1 (6 bases). This CDR3 region has 16 residues. Germline-derived CDR1 and CDR2 are LNHDA and SQIVND (reference sequence). Trimming shortened V by 6 bases and J by 9 bases, and 21 bases separated the two germline ends. CDR3 sequence: CASRTYRRGMVSPLHF. Here the CDR3 DNA reads TGTGCCAGTAGGACGTATAGGAGGGGGATGGTTTCACCCCTCCACTTT.

This sequence joins TRBV10-2 and TRBJ2-3; either TRBD1 or TRBD2 may fit D (5 bases each). The CDR3 runs 16 residues. CDR1 and CDR2 (germline): WSHSY, SAAADI. V was pared by 3 bases and J by 2 bases, with 15 bases between. For the CDR3, the DNA is TGCGCCAGCAGTGATGTGCGCAGAGGGGCCACAGATACGCAGTATTTT. As protein: CASSDVRRGATDTQYF.

This chain links TRBV15 with TRBJ1-2, with a tentative D call TRBD1 (5 bases). Germline CDR1 LNHNV, CDR2 YYDKDF (reference sequence). The CDR3 sequence is 13 residues long. The germline V and J ends were trimmed by 8 bases and 2 bases, with 12 bases remaining between them. This CDR3 is CATSGTPNYGYTF. The CDR3 region has the DNA TGTGCCACCTCCGGGACGCCCAACTATGGCTACACCTTC.

This sequence joins TRBV10-3 and TRBJ1-3; D is possibly TRBD1 (6 bases). The CDR3 runs 15 residues. CDR1 is ENHRY, CDR2 SYGVKD, per germline. V dropped 8 bases and J dropped 6 bases, with 20 bases sitting between them. This CDR3 is CAIAYQGGKKNTIYF. As DNA, the CDR3 is TGTGCCATCGCCTATCAAGGGGGGAAAAAAAACACCATATATTTT.

The chain has TRBV28 and TRBJ1-4, with 7 bases identical to TRBD1. V was clipped by 4 bases and J by 11 bases; unmatched bases: 4. CDR3 length: 12 amino acids. Germline CDR1 MDHEN, CDR2 SYDVKM. The CDR3, as DNA: TGTGCCAGCAGTTCTCCACAGGGGAAACTGTTTTTT. Translation: CASSSPQGKLFF.

The chain joins TRBV7-2 to TRBJ2-5; D remains ambiguous. From germline, CDR1 is SGHTA and CDR2 FQGNSA. V was shortened by 5 bases and J by 1 base, with 8 bases between the two germline ends. The CDR3 contains 13 residues. The CDR3 DNA sequence: TGTGCCAGCAGCACAATCCGCCAAGAGACCCAGTACTTC. It translates to CASSTIRQETQYF.

The chain recombines TRBV4-1 with TRBJ1-4; 10 bases match TRBD1. The trim removed 3 bases at V and 7 bases at J, leaving 5 bases unmatched. Germline V lookup: CDR1 MGHRA, CDR2 YSYEKL. The CDR3 covers 15 residues. CDR3 nucleotide sequence: TGCGCCAGCAGCCACACTGGACAGGGGGGTGAAAAACTGTTTTTT. This sequence encodes CASSHTGQGGEKLFF.

The chain carries TRBV6-5 and TRBJ2-7, with D unclear. The V end was cut by 8 bases, the J end by 2 bases, with 7 bases between. Germline CDR1 reads MNHEY; CDR2 reads SVGAGI. The CDR3 is 11 amino acids. CDR3 in DNA: TGTGCCAGCGCTAGAGCCTACGAGCAGTACTTC. Protein product: CASARAYEQYF.

The CDR3 reads CASRWTSGSSYEQYF. CDR3 DNA sequence: TGTGCCAGCAGGTGGACTAGCGGGAGCTCCTACGAGCAGTACTTC. The chain has TRBV6-1 and TRBJ2-7; 13 positions agree with TRBD2. This CDR3 region has 15 residues. CDR1 MNHNS and CDR2 SASEGT come from the germline V gene. V was clipped by 6 bases and J by 0 bases; unmatched bases: 2.

This chain connects TRBV6-5 to TRBJ2-5; TRBD1 matches at 8 bases. The CDR3 consists of 14 residues. The ends lost 4 bases at V and 2 bases at J; junction bases unmatched: 3. Germline loops: CDR1 MNHEY, CDR2 SVGAGI. CDR3 region: CASSSRDRQETQYF. The CDR3 nucleotides are TGTGCCAGCAGTTCCCGGGACAGGCAAGAGACCCAGTACTTC.

This chain links TRBV6-5 with TRBJ2-5; D not resolved. Trimming removed 2 bases from V and 3 bases from J, with 7 bases in between. The CDR3 sequence is 13 residues long. In germline, CDR1 is MNHEY, CDR2 SVGAGI. CDR3 nucleotide sequence: TGTGCCAGCAGTTACCTAGACAAAGAGACCCAGTACTTC. Its translation is CASSYLDKETQYF.

The gene calls are TRBV2 and TRBJ2-3; 10 positions match TRBD2. Germline assignment: CDR1 SNHLY and CDR2 FYNNEI. Unmatched junction bases numbered 7, after V lost 6 bases and J lost 4 bases. The CDR3 sequence is 15 residues long. The CDR3 reads CASRREAGGADTQYF. The CDR3, as DNA: TGTGCCAGCAGAAGGGAAGCGGGAGGGGCAGATACGCAGTATTTT.